Described below is a single T cell receptor (beta chain) sequence and its context. Methods used by the authors: From reference gene primer amplification, estimates of nucleated cell counts were derived. The repertoire was sequenced with immunoSEQ multiplex PCR; TCRdb's copy has only in-frame clones and lacks some. The V and J calls and clone size are taken from that table; D and trimming were inferred from the DNA. The repertoire holds around 75,000 clones, roughly 90% seen once, with approximately 5.8% in the top ten. The data originate from a study of blood T cell repertoires in COVID-19. Study-level information: The analysed material was cDNA or gDNA that came from T cells, B-cell-depleted T cells, or PBMCs.

After removal of 4 bases from V and 0 bases from J, the junction contained 5 bases not matched to a gene. The CDR3 loop spans 16 amino acids. The germline gives CDR1 SEHNR, CDR2 FQNEAQ (reference sequence). This TCR derives from a man between 45 and 60 years old with acute or convalescent COVID-19. The sample was peripheral blood. This sequence joins TRBV7-9 and TRBJ2-7, with 11 bases fitting TRBD2. CDR3 amino acids: CASSYGLAGSSYEQYF. CDR3 coding DNA: TGTGCCAGCAGCTACGGACTAGCGGGTTCCTCCTACGAGCAGTACTTC.